Listed below are T cell receptor beta chains from one sample, sequenced in a study of OX40 agonist ivuxolimab in advanced cancers. TCRdb's table, derived via immunoSEQ multiplex PCR, lists solely in-frame clones and lacks some. The sample includes some 25,000 clones, approximately 78% of them seen just once. The source material was CD4+ or CD8+ T cells sorted from blood, sampled in a trial of the OX40 agonist ivuxolimab. The receptors originated from an adult with an advanced solid tumor such as melanoma, head and neck, liver or kidney cancer. Each CDR3 is given with its conserved first and last residue. Each record gives: CDR3 length, J gene, clone size, D gene, V gene, CDR3 protein, CDR3 DNA. A D gene is named only where the DNA matches it firmly. Clone size is shown for a subset of rows, as once, few, many or a class of expanded clone.

13 | TRBJ1-4 | - | - | TRBV28 | CASSPRGTEKLFF | TGTGCCAGCAGCCCTCGGGGAACCGAAAAACTGTTTTTT
13 | TRBJ2-5 | - | - | TRBV7-2 | CASSLYLEETQYF | TGTGCCAGCAGCTTATATCTGGAAGAGACCCAGTACTTC
14 | TRBJ2-1 | few | - | TRBV11-3 | CASSLVGGYNEQFF | TGTGCCAGCAGCTTAGTCGGAGGGTACAATGAGCAGTTCTTC
14 | TRBJ1-2 | - | - | TRBV27 | CASSRLDGYYGYTF | TGTGCCAGCAGTCGCCTGGACGGTTACTATGGCTACACCTTC
14 | TRBJ2-1 | - | TRBD2 | TRBV5-1 | CASSLAGLADEQFF | TGCGCCAGCAGCTTGGCTGGACTAGCGGATGAGCAGTTCTTC
14 | TRBJ2-2 | - | - | TRBV6-6 | CASTRGVNTGELFF | TGTGCCAGCACCAGAGGGGTGAACACCGGGGAGCTGTTTTTT
13 | TRBJ2-1 | - | - | TRBV11-3 | CASSSPDSNEQFF | TGTGCCAGCAGCTCTCCGGACAGCAATGAGCAGTTCTTC
12 | TRBJ2-5 | - | - | TRBV10-3 | CAISEGVQTQYF | TGTGCCATCAGTGAGGGAGTGCAGACCCAGTACTTC
11 | TRBJ1-2 | - | TRBD1 | TRBV29-1 | CSAGQEYGYTF | TGCAGCGCCGGACAGGAGTATGGCTACACCTTC
13 | TRBJ2-7 | - | - | TRBV5-1 | CASRPQGYYEQYF | TGCGCCAGCAGACCCCAGGGTTACTACGAGCAGTACTTC
16 | TRBJ2-7 | - | TRBD2 | TRBV7-8 | CASSLGLAGGPYEQYF | TGTGCCAGCAGCTTAGGGCTAGCGGGAGGACCCTACGAGCAGTACTTC
14 | TRBJ1-1 | - | - | TRBV7-6 | CASSFQGSETEAFF | TGTGCCAGCAGCTTCCAGGGGAGTGAGACTGAAGCTTTCTTT
15 | TRBJ2-1 | few | - | TRBV4-1 | CASSQDRGSYNEQFF | TGCGCCAGCAGCCAAGACAGGGGCTCCTACAATGAGCAGTTCTTC
13 | TRBJ2-1 | - | - | TRBV7-2 | CASSSRTGNEQFF | TGTGCCAGCAGCTCGCGAACCGGTAATGAGCAGTTCTTC
13 | TRBJ2-2 | - | - | TRBV29-1 | CSVPGHYTGELFF | TGCAGCGTCCCGGGACACTACACCGGGGAGCTGTTTTTT
14 | TRBJ2-3 | - | - | TRBV7-2 | CASSPGRGVDTQYF | TGTGCCAGCAGCCCTGGAAGGGGGGTAGATACGCAGTATTTT
17 | TRBJ1-5 | - | - | TRBV7-6 | CASSHFGGQNCNQPQHF | TGTGCCAGCAGTCACTTCGGTGGGCAGAACTGCAATCAGCCCCAGCATTTT
18 | TRBJ2-5 | - | - | TRBV6-1 | CASSARTSRGLGQETQYF | TGTGCCAGCAGTGCTCGAACCTCGAGGGGTCTGGGACAAGAGACCCAGTACTTC
15 | TRBJ1-1 | - | - | TRBV4-3 | CASSQDTGLYTEAFF | TGCGCCAGCAGCCAAGATACAGGGCTGTACACTGAAGCTTTCTTT
12 | TRBJ1-1 | - | TRBD1 | TRBV13 | CASSFRDREAFF | TGTGCCAGCAGCTTCCGGGACAGGGAAGCTTTCTTT
15 | TRBJ2-7 | - | - | TRBV7-3 | CASSLSGGVQYEQYF | TGTGCCAGCAGCTTAAGTGGAGGGGTTCAGTACGAGCAGTACTTC
15 | TRBJ1-4 | few | TRBD1 | TRBV9 | CASSAFGQGAEKLFF | TGTGCCAGCAGCGCGTTCGGGCAGGGGGCGGAAAAACTGTTTTTT
15 | TRBJ2-3 | few | - | TRBV18 | CASSPGQGWTDTQYF | TGTGCCAGCTCACCGGGGCAGGGGTGGACAGATACGCAGTATTTT
14 | TRBJ2-3 | - | TRBD1 | TRBV27 | CASSRDRGGDTQYF | TGTGCCAGCAGTCGGGACAGGGGAGGGGATACGCAGTATTTT
17 | TRBJ1-1 | medium-sized | - | TRBV14 | CASSQVNSFISNTEAFF | TGTGCCAGCAGCCAAGTCAATTCTTTCATTTCGAACACTGAAGCTTTCTTT
17 | TRBJ2-2 | - | - | TRBV5-1 | CASSLQPRDTNTGELFF | TGCGCCAGCAGCTTGCAACCAAGGGACACGAACACCGGGGAGCTGTTTTTT
15 | TRBJ2-5 | - | TRBD1 | TRBV6-5 | CASSPGTGRGETQYF | TGTGCCAGCAGTCCAGGGACAGGGAGGGGAGAGACCCAGTACTTC
13 | TRBJ2-7 | - | - | TRBV28 | CASRSGHTLKQYF | TGTGCCAGCAGATCGGGACATACCTTAAAGCAGTACTTC
14 | TRBJ2-7 | - | TRBD1 | TRBV4-1 | CASSLGTGDSEQYF | TGCGCCAGCAGCCTCGGGACAGGGGATAGCGAGCAGTACTTC
15 | TRBJ2-1 | - | TRBD1 | TRBV19 | CASSIGDRAYNEQFF | TGTGCCAGTAGTATTGGTGACAGGGCGTACAATGAGCAGTTCTTC
15 | TRBJ2-3 | - | TRBD2 | TRBV29-1 | CSVDGSGRGSDTQYF | TGCAGCGTTGACGGGAGCGGGAGAGGATCAGATACGCAGTATTTT
13 | TRBJ2-7 | few | - | TRBV2 | CASSEPFSYEQYF | TGTGCCAGCAGTGAACCCTTCTCCTACGAGCAGTACTTC
14 | TRBJ2-7 | few | TRBD1 | TRBV6-1 | CASSQGQITYEQYF | TGTGCCAGCAGTCAGGGACAGATCACCTACGAGCAGTACTTC
13 | TRBJ1-2 | - | TRBD1 | TRBV6-4 | CASSPDRAGGYTF | TGTGCCAGCAGTCCGGACAGGGCGGGTGGCTACACCTTC
14 | TRBJ2-7 | - | - | TRBV28 | CASTTTLSSYEQYF | TGTGCCAGCACCACAACCCTGAGCTCCTACGAGCAGTACTTC
19 | TRBJ2-6 | - | TRBD1 | TRBV5-1 | CASSFRQAQGVSGANVLTF | TGCGCCAGCAGCTTTCGTCAGGCACAGGGGGTATCTGGGGCCAACGTCCTGACTTTC
16 | TRBJ1-3 | once | - | TRBV5-5 | CASSFLDRSSGNTIYF | TGTGCCAGCAGTTTTCTGGACCGCTCCTCTGGAAACACCATATATTTT
13 | TRBJ2-5 | - | - | TRBV7-6 | CASSFRPQETQYF | TGTGCCAGCAGCTTCCGCCCCCAAGAGACCCAGTACTTC
16 | TRBJ2-7 | - | TRBD1 | TRBV19 | CASSMGTGGGSYEQYF | TGTGCCAGTAGTATGGGGACAGGGGGCGGCTCCTACGAGCAGTACTTC
16 | TRBJ2-5 | - | - | TRBV28 | CASNEWGTGSKETQYF | TGTGCCAGCAATGAGTGGGGCACAGGGTCGAAAGAGACCCAGTACTTC
15 | TRBJ2-5 | few | - | TRBV7-2 | CASSLVEGPRETQYF | TGTGCCAGCAGCTTAGTAGAGGGACCTCGGGAGACCCAGTACTTC
13 | TRBJ1-1 | - | - | TRBV5-1 | CASSLEVNTEAFF | TGCGCCAGCAGCTTGGAGGTGAACACTGAAGCTTTCTTT